The 12 T cell receptor beta chains below come from one sample, sequenced in a study of blood T cell repertoires in COVID-19. Some clones are missing from TCRdb's copy, which holds only in-frame ones; the method was immunoSEQ multiplex PCR. In the table there are 250,000 or so clones, around 83% of which are singletons. The sequenced sample was PBMCs or T cells enriched from blood (not recorded which). Source of these receptors: a woman between 45 and 65 years old who had been exposed to COVID-19.

This chain uses TRBV28 with TRBJ2-1; D perhaps matches TRBD2 (5 bases). This CDR3 is built from 16 residues. V shed 8 bases and J shed 7 bases, with 24 bases lying between them. Germline assignment: CDR1 MDHEN and CDR2 SYDVKM. The CDR3 reads CASPPTGLQVLNEQFF. In DNA, the CDR3 is TGTGCCAGCCCCCCTACTGGACTGCAGGTATTAAATGAGCAGTTCTTC.

This chain connects TRBV6-4 to TRBJ2-2; D might be TRBD2 (7 bases). V was cut by 3 bases and J by 2 bases, with 10 bases left in between. In germline, CDR1 is MRHNA, CDR2 SNTAGT. This CDR3 region has 15 residues. CDR3 region: CASSEGGPNTGELFF. As DNA, the CDR3 is TGTGCCAGCAGTGAGGGGGGGCCAAACACCGGGGAGCTGTTTTTT.

This chain uses TRBV27 with TRBJ2-1; tentative D call: TRBD2 (6 bases). With 5 bases removed from V and 2 bases from J, the gap between germline ends came to 10 bases. Per the germline V gene, CDR1 is MNHEY and CDR2 is SMNVEV (reference sequence). CDR3 size: 14 residues. This chain's CDR3 is CASSLAGPYNEQFF. Here the CDR3 DNA reads TGTGCCAGCAGTCTGGCGGGACCCTACAATGAGCAGTTCTTC.

Turning to this clone: A much larger clone lies a single base off, so this may be a read error. Additional DNA sequences in this sample encode the identical CDR3. This chain links TRBV5-1 with TRBJ2-7; D is undetermined. Trimming removed 1 base from V and 1 base from J, with 6 bases in between. This CDR3 has 13 amino acids. Germline V gene lookup returns CDR1 SGHRS and CDR2 YFSETQ. The CDR3 loop is CASSLQDSYEQYF. In DNA, the CDR3 is TGCGCCAGCAGCTTGCAGGATTCCTACGAGCAGTACTTC.

In its sample, this clone was seen once. The rearrangement links TRBV18 to TRBJ2-1, with D possibly being TRBD2 (5 bases). The CDR3 consists of 16 residues. Trimming pared 0 bases from V and 0 bases from J, leaving 9 bases between. Per the germline V gene, CDR1 is KGHSH and CDR2 is LQKENI. CDR3 sequence reads: CASSPPSSRSYNEQFF. The DNA of the CDR3 is TGTGCCAGCTCACCACCGTCTAGCCGCTCCTACAATGAGCAGTTCTTC.

This chain joins TRBV7-6 and TRBJ1-6; 7 bases are shared with TRBD1. This CDR3 is built from 14 residues. After removal of 3 bases from V and 9 bases from J, the junction contained 5 bases not matched to a gene. CDR1 is SGHVS and CDR2 is FNYEAQ in the germline V gene. CDR3 DNA: TGTGCCAGCAGCTTTACAGGGGCAGCTTCACCCCTCCACTTT. It codes for CASSFTGAASPLHF.

V and J are TRBV19 and TRBJ1-2, with TRBD1 identical over 7 bases. Germline V gene lookup returns CDR1 LNHDA and CDR2 SQIVND (reference sequence). There are 14 residues in the CDR3. V lost 7 bases, J lost 2 bases, and 7 bases stayed unmatched. As DNA, the CDR3 is TGTGCCAGTACCCTCGGACAGGCGAACTATGGCTACACCTTC. It encodes CASTLGQANYGYTF. The full variable domain, with the rest looked up from reference TRBV19 and TRBJ1-2, is DGGITQSPKYLFRKEGQNVTLSCEQNLNHDAMYWYRQDPGQGLRLIYYSQIVNDFQKGDIAEGYSVSREKKESFPLTVTSAQKNPTAFYLCASTLGQANYGYTFGSGTRLTVV.

This sequence joins TRBV7-9 and TRBJ1-1; the D is unclear. The V gene lost 3 bases and the J gene lost 5 bases, with 10 bases spanning the gap. The CDR3 is 13 residues long. Looked up from germline, CDR1 is SEHNR and CDR2 is FQNEAQ (reference sequence). The CDR3: CASSFNPGTEAFF. As DNA, the CDR3 is TGTGCCAGCAGCTTTAACCCGGGGACTGAAGCTTTCTTT.

This clone was seen only once. The chain is built from TRBV19 and TRBJ1-6; D is uncertain. The germline CDR1 and CDR2 sequences are LNHDA and SQIVND (reference sequence). The CDR3 runs to 11 residues. The ends were cut back, 3 bases at V and 14 bases at J, with 8 bases in the middle. The CDR3 nucleotides read TGTGCCAGTAGTATCGGAGAAGCCCTCCACTTT. Its protein is CASSIGEALHF.

This clone was seen more than once but under ten times. This chain uses TRBV30 with TRBJ1-4; a weak D match, TRBD1 (5 bases). The CDR3 has 15 amino acids. The germline V gene encodes CDR1 GTSNPN and CDR2 SVGIG (reference sequence). Deletions cut 4 bases from V and 0 bases from J, with 12 bases between. The CDR3 protein is CAWMGGIATNEKLFF. CDR3 in DNA: TGTGCCTGGATGGGGGGGATCGCAACTAATGAAAAACTGTTTTTT. Complete variable domain (other parts from reference TRBV30 and TRBJ1-4): SQTIHQWPATLVQPVGSPLSLECTVEGTSNPNLYWYRQAAGRGLQLLFYSVGIGQISSEVPQNLSASRPQDRQFILSSKKLLLSDSGFYLCAWMGGIATNEKLFFGSGTQLSVL.

This chain joins TRBV19 and TRBJ1-2; 7 bases line up with TRBD1. Germline assignment: CDR1 LNHDA and CDR2 SQIVND (reference sequence). V lost 9 bases, J lost 4 bases, and 17 bases stayed unmatched. The CDR3 runs to 16 residues. In DNA, the CDR3 is TGTGCCAGCCAGAGCCAGACAGGGAGAAGGGGCTATGGCTACACCTTC. Its translation is CASQSQTGRRGYGYTF.

V and J are TRBV5-1 and TRBJ2-5; D unclear. Per the germline V gene, CDR1 is SGHRS and CDR2 is YFSETQ. Trimming stripped 1 base from V and 4 bases from J, with 5 bases between. This CDR3 spans 12 amino acids. CDR3 in DNA: TGCGCCAGCAGCTTGCCGTCAGAGACCCAGTACTTC. Its protein is CASSLPSETQYF.